This entry features one T cell receptor (beta chain) sequence. This CDR3 contains 15 residues. Per the germline V gene, CDR1 is LNHDA and CDR2 is SQIVND (reference sequence). Trimming stripped 1 base from V and 0 bases from J, with 8 bases between. The data belong to a study of blood T cell repertoires in COVID-19. Participant-reported clinical history was the basis for cohort assignment. As originally analysed: Using reference gene primer amplification, nucleated cell counts were estimated. Repertoires were generated with immunoSEQ multiplex PCR, while TCRdb's copy carries only in-frame clones and drops some. V, J and clone size were drawn from that table, and D and trimming were deduced from the DNA. The sample has around 390,000 clones; approximately 87% are singletons.

The genes are TRBV19 and TRBJ2-3; no clear D. This receptor was identified in a woman aged 45-65 years who had recovered from COVID-19. Material: PBMCs or T cells enriched from blood (not recorded which). DNA of the CDR3: TGTGCCAGTAGTATAGGAGGTACTAGCACAGATACGCAGTATTTT. It translates to CASSIGGTSTDTQYF. Complete variable domain (other parts from reference TRBV19 and TRBJ2-3): DGGITQSPKYLFRKEGQNVTLSCEQNLNHDAMYWYRQDPGQGLRLIYYSQIVNDFQKGDIAEGYSVSREKKESFPLTVTSAQKNPTAFYLCASSIGGTSTDTQYFGPGTRLTVL.